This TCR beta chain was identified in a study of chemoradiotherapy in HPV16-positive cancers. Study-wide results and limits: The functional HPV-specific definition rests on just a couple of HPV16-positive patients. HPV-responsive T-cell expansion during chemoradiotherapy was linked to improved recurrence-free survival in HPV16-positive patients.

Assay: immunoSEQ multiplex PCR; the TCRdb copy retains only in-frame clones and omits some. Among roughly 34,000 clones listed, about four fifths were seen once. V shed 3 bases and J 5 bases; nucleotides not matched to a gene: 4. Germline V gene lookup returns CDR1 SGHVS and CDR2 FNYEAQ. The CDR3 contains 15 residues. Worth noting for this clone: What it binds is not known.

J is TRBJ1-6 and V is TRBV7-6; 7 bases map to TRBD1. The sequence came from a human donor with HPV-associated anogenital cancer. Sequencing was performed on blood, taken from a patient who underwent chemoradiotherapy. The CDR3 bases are TGTGCCAGCAGCTTCCGGACAGGTGATAATTCACCCCTCCACTTT. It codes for CASSFRTGDNSPLHF.